These 16 T cell receptor beta chains were sequenced from one sample in a study of blood T cells in healthy people across ages (dated by TCRdb to 2013 to 2016). Library preparation employed 5' RACE. The sequencer was an Illumina HiSeq 2500. The second PCR ran for about 6 to 12 cycles and used a J-beta primer mix along with a sample-barcoded 5' primer. TCRdb passed the public sequencing reads through fastp at Q25 and MiXCR, retaining productive beta sequences. Every entry covers one CDR3 protein and lists the most common genes and DNA from its rows. A total of about 770,000 distinct CDR3 sequences appear in this sample, more than 40% of them only once. The top ten clones comprise approximately 19% of the sample. Material for sequencing was blood. The receptors were gathered from a man between 60 and 75 years old in good health.

In this sample, this clonotype turned up a few times. The DNA of the CDR3 is TGTGCCAGCAGCTTAGGTGCCGGGGGGTCCCACGAGCAGTACTTC. Residues: CASSLGAGGSHEQYF. This chain joins TRBV7-9 and TRBJ2-5; TRBD2 matches at 7 bases. The J call may be incorrect, as the DNA end agrees better with TRBJ2-7. The germline gives CDR1 SEHNR, CDR2 FQNEAQ (reference sequence). The CDR3 runs 15 residues.

This clonotype came up many times. The chain recombines TRBV7-2 with TRBJ2-5; TRBD1 is a possible D gene (5 bases). CDR1 and CDR2 from the germline V gene are SGHTA and FQGNSA. Trimming pared 2 bases from V and 5 bases from J, leaving 15 bases between. CDR3 length: 15 residues. The DNA of the CDR3 is TGTGCCAGCAGCTTAACCCGAGTGGCAGGGGAGACCCAGTACTTC. It encodes CASSLTRVAGETQYF.

This clonotype has just a few counts. The CDR3 sequence is CSVGLAGGINEQYF. As DNA, the CDR3 is TGCAGCGTAGGACTAGCGGGGGGGATCAATGAGCAGTACTTC. The V and J genes are TRBV29-1 and TRBJ2-5; 15 bases fit TRBD2. CDR1 and CDR2 from the germline V gene are SQVTM and ANQGSEA. The ends lost 6 bases at V and 11 bases at J; junction bases unmatched: 10. The CDR3 runs 14 residues.

The J gene is TRBJ2-3, the V gene TRBV29-1; 11 positions match TRBD2. In germline, CDR1 is SQVTM, CDR2 ANQGSEA. V dropped 5 bases and J dropped 4; count of bases not matched to a gene: 8. The CDR3 length is 15 residues. The CDR3 region is CSVRRTSGGSDTQYF. The CDR3 nucleotides read TGCAGCGTTCGACGAACTAGCGGGGGTTCAGATACGCAGTATTTT.

This rearrangement joins TRBV11-1 to TRBJ2-7; 8 bases map to TRBD2. Germline V gene lookup returns CDR1 SGHAT and CDR2 FQDESV (reference sequence). With V trimmed by 5 bases and J by 0 bases, 6 bases remained unmatched. CDR3 length: 15 amino acids. This CDR3 is CASSLGSGASYEQYF. The CDR3 region has the DNA TGTGCCAGCAGCCTTGGTAGCGGGGCCTCCTACGAGCAGTACTTC.

This rearrangement joins TRBV5-1 to TRBJ2-7; the match to TRBD1 covers 7 bases. The germline gives CDR1 SGHRS, CDR2 YFSETQ. The CDR3 contains 14 residues. V dropped 7 bases and J dropped 7; count of bases not matched to a gene: 14. CDR3 nucleotide sequence: TGCGCCAGCCGACAGGGTGTTTCTCAGGAGGAGCAGTACTTC. As protein: CASRQGVSQEEQYF.

The V gene is TRBV20-1, the J gene TRBJ2-2; 7 bases fit TRBD1. Germline CDR1 DFQATT, CDR2 SNEGSKA (reference sequence). The CDR3 has 15 amino acids. J lost 1 base, V lost 3 bases, and 5 bases had no gene match. Written as DNA, the CDR3 is TGCAGTGCTAGTTATGGGGACAGGAACACCGGGGAGCTGTTTTTT. Translated: CSASYGDRNTGELFF.

This clonotype has only a few counts. The rearrangement links TRBV27 to TRBJ2-7; D unclear. Trimming took off 5 bases at V and 1 base at J, with 9 bases between the two ends. This CDR3 region has 13 residues. The V gene's germline CDR1 is MNHEY and CDR2 SMNVEV (reference sequence). As DNA, the CDR3 is TGTGCCAGCAGTGACTCGATTTCCTACGAGCAGTACTTC. Its translation is CASSDSISYEQYF.

V usage is TRBV7-9 and J usage is TRBJ1-5; D possibly corresponds to TRBD1 (5 bases). Germline V lookup: CDR1 SEHNR, CDR2 FQNEAQ (reference sequence). This CDR3 has 13 residues. The V and J ends lost 5 bases and 9 bases respectively, with 14 bases between them. The CDR3 reads CASSLGDSVPQHF. Written as DNA, the CDR3 is TGTGCCAGCAGCCTTGGGGACTCCGTGCCCCAGCATTTT.

This rearrangement joins TRBV7-9 to TRBJ2-5; D is ambiguous. Trimming pared 5 bases from V and 7 bases from J, leaving 8 bases between. The germline gives CDR1 SEHNR, CDR2 FQNEAQ (reference sequence). The CDR3 is made up of 11 amino acids. CDR3 sequence: CASSPSLTQYF. CDR3 in DNA: TGTGCCAGCAGCCCATCGTTGACCCAGTACTTC. Variable domain in full (rest from reference TRBV7-9 and TRBJ2-5): DTGVSQNPRHKITKRGQNVTFRCDPISEHNRLYWYRQTLGQGPEFLTYFQNEAQLEKSRLLSDRFSAERPKGSFSTLEIQRTEQGDSAMYLCASSPSLTQYFGPGTRLLVL.

About this clonotype: This may be a read error: a much more frequent sequence differs by one nucleotide. This chain joins TRBV7-2 and TRBJ2-1; 10 nucleotides align to TRBD2. Germline V gives CDR1 SGHTA, CDR2 FQGNSA. The V and J ends lost 2 bases and 6 bases, in that order; junction bases with no gene match: 4. The CDR3 is 15 amino acids. CDR3 DNA sequence: TGTGCCAGCAGCTTATCTAGCGGGGGTTGCAATGAGCAGTTCTTC. Translating it yields CASSLSSGGCNEQFF. Looking up the rest from reference TRBV7-2 and TRBJ2-1 gives the full variable domain: GAGVSQSPSNKVTEKGKDVELRCDPISGHTALYWYRQSLGQGLEFLIYFQGNSAPDKSGLPSDRFSAERTGGSVSTLTIQRTQQEDSAVYLCASSLSSGGCNEQFFGPGTRLTVL.

The chain uses TRBV5-1 and TRBJ2-5, with 9 bases identical to TRBD2. The CDR3 length is 19 residues. The junction had 13 bases not matched to a gene; V was cut back by 0 bases and J by 1 base. CDR1 is SGHRS and CDR2 is YFSETQ in the germline V gene. CDR3 in amino acids: CASSLDGRGSGGSQETQYF. As DNA, the CDR3 is TGCGCCAGCAGCTTGGACGGTAGGGGTAGCGGGGGATCCCAAGAGACCCAGTACTTC.

On this clonotype itself: Compared with germline, one end of the junction differs, possibly owing to a read error. The V gene is TRBV29-1, the J gene TRBJ2-6, with D hard to call. CDR1 is SQVTM, CDR2 ANQGSEA, per germline. CDR3 length: 14 amino acids. CDR3 in amino acids: CSVSSASVANVLTF. CDR3 bases: TGCAGCGTTTCTTCGGCCTCTGTGGCCAACGTCCTGACTTTC.

This clonotype was detected ten times or more. The rearrangement joins TRBV6-1 to TRBJ2-7; possible D gene TRBD2, 6 bases. The CDR3 covers 14 residues. V shed 1 base and J shed 4 bases, with 11 bases lying between them. Germline assignment: CDR1 MNHNS and CDR2 SASEGT. The CDR3 is CASSEGGVGYEQYF. The CDR3, as DNA: TGTGCCAGCAGTGAAGGGGGGGTTGGATACGAGCAGTACTTC.

For this clonotype: A junction end diverges from the germline sequence, so it may reflect a read error. The chain uses TRBV11-3 and TRBJ2-1, with TRBD2 matching 9 bases. The germline V gene encodes CDR1 SGHNT and CDR2 YENEEA. CDR3 length: 16 amino acids. The CDR3 here is CVSSPTGGGAINEQFF. The DNA of the CDR3 is TGTGTCAGCAGCCCCACCGGCGGGGGGGCCATCAATGAGCAGTTCTTC.

This rearrangement joins TRBV29-1 to TRBJ2-4, with 9 bases aligning to TRBD1. The end of the DNA is better explained by TRBJ2-7, so the J call may be wrong. This CDR3 spans 17 amino acids. The germline gives CDR1 SQVTM, CDR2 ANQGSEA. The CDR3 DNA sequence: TGCAGCGTTGAAGGGCTTCCGGGACAGGGAACCACCTACGAGCAGTACTTC. Translating gives CSVEGLPGQGTTYEQYF.